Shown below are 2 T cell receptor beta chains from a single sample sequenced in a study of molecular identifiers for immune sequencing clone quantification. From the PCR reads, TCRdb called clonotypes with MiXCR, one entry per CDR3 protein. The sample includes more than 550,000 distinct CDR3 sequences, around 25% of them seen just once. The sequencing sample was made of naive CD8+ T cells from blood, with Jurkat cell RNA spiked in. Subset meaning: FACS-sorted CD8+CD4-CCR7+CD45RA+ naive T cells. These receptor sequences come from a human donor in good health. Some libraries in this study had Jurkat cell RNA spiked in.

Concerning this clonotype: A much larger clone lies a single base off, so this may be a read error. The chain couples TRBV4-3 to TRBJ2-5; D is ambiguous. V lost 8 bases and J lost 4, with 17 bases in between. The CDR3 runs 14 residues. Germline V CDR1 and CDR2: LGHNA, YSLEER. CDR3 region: CASGPRLGPETQYF. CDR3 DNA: TGCGCCAGCGGCCCGCGGTTAGGTCCAGAGACCCAGTACTTC.

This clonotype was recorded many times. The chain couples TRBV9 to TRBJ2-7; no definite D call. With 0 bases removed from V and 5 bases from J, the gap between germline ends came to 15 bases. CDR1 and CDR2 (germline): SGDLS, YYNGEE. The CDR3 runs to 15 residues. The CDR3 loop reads CASSVDGEAQDEQYF. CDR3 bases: TGTGCCAGCAGCGTAGACGGTGAGGCCCAGGACGAGCAGTACTTC. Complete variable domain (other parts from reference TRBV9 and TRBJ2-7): DSGVTQTPKHLITATGQRVTLRCSPRSGDLSVYWYQQSLDQGLQFLIQYYNGEERAKGNILERFSAQQFPDLHSELNLSSLELGDSALYFCASSVDGEAQDEQYFGPGTRLTVT.